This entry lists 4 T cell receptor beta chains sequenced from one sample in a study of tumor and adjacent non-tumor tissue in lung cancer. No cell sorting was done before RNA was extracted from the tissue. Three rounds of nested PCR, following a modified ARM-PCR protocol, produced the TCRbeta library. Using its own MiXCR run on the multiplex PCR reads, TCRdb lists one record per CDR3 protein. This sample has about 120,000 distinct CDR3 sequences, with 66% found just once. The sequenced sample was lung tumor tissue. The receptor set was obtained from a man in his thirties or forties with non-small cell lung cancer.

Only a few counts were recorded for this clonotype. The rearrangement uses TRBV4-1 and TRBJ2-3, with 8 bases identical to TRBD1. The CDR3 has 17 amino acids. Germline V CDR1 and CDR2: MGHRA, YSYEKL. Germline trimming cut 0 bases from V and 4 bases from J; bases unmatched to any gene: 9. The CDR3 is CASSQDVGQGDPDTQYF. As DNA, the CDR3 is TGCGCCAGCAGCCAAGATGTTGGACAGGGCGACCCAGATACGCAGTATTTT.

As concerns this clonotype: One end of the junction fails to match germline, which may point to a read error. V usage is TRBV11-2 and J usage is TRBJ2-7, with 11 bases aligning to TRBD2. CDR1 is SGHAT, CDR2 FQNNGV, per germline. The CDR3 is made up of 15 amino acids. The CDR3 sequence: CASSLTSGIVYEHYF. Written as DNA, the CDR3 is TGTGCCAGCAGCCTGACTAGCGGGATTGTGTACGAGCACTACTTT.

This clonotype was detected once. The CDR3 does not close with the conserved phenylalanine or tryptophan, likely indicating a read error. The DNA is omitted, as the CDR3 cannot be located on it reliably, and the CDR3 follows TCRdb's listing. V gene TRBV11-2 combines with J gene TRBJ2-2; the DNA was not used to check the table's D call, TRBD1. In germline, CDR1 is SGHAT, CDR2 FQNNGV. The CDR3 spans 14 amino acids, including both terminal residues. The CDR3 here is CASTLTGGAGEMFL.

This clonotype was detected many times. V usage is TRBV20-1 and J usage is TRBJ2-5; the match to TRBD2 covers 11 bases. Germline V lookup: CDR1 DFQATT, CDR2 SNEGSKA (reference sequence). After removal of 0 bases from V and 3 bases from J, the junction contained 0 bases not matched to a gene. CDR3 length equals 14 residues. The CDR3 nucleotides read TGCAGTGCTAGAGATAGCGGGAGGGAAGAGACCCAGTACTTC. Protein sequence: CSARDSGREETQYF.